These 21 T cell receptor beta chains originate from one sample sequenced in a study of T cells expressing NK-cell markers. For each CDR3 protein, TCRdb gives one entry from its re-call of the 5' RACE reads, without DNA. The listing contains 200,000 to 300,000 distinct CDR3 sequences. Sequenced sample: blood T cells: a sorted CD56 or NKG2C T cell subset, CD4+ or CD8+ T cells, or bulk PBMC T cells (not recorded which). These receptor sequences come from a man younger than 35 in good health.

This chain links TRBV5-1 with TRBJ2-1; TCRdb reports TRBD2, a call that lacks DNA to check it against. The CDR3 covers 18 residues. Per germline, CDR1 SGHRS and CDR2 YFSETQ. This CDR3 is CASSLVAVGQGSYNEQFF.

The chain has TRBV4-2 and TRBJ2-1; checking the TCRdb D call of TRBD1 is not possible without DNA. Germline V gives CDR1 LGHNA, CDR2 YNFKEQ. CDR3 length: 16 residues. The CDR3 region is CASSQAYRTGLNEQFF.

The CDR3 loop is CASSLVDSPANEQFF. V usage is TRBV5-1 and J usage is TRBJ2-1; the D call of TRBD1 rests on TCRdb alone, since no DNA is present to check it. This CDR3 has 15 residues. The V gene's germline CDR1 is SGHRS and CDR2 YFSETQ.

CDR3 in amino acids: CASTPGVAETQYF. The rearrangement links TRBV7-9 to TRBJ2-5; TCRdb designates TRBD1, a call that cannot be tested without DNA. The germline CDR1 and CDR2 sequences are SEHNR and FQNEAQ (reference sequence). The CDR3 totals 13 residues. Looking up the rest from reference TRBV7-9 and TRBJ2-5 gives the full variable domain: DTGVSQNPRHKITKRGQNVTFRCDPISEHNRLYWYRQTLGQGPEFLTYFQNEAQLEKSRLLSDRFSAERPKGSFSTLEIQRTEQGDSAMYLCASTPGVAETQYFGPGTRLLVL.

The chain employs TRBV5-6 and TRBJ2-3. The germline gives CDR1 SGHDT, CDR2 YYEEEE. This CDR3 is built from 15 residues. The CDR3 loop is CASSFAWGGTDTQYF.

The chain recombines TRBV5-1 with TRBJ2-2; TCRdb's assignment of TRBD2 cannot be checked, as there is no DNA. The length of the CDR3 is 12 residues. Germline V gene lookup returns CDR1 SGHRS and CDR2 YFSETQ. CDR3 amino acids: CASAGNTGELFF.

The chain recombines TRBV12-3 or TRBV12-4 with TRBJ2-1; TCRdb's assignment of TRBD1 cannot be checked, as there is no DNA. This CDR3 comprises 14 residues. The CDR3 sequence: CASSDLTGGNEQFF.

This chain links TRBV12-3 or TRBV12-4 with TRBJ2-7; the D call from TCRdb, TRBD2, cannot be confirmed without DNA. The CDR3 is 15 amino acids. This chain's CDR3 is CASTRGLAGTYEQYF.

The CDR3 region is CSVQYSGTSGTEQFF. This sequence joins TRBV20-1 and TRBJ2-1; as DNA is missing, the TRBD2 call by TCRdb cannot be tested. Per germline, CDR1 DFQATT and CDR2 SNEGSKA (reference sequence). The CDR3 consists of 15 residues.

The CDR3 loop is CAISEGPGQVSDTQYF. This rearrangement joins TRBV10-3 to TRBJ2-3; TCRdb calls TRBD1, which cannot be checked without DNA. The CDR3 runs 16 residues. The germline V gene encodes CDR1 ENHRY and CDR2 SYGVKD.

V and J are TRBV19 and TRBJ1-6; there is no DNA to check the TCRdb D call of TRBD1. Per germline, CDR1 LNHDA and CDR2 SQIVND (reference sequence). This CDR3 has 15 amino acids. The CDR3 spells CASGSGGAKVSPLHF.

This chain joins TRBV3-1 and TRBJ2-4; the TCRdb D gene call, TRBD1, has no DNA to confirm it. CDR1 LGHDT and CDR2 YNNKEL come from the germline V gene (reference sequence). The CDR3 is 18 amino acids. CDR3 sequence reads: CASSQPTRNRGGKNIQYF.

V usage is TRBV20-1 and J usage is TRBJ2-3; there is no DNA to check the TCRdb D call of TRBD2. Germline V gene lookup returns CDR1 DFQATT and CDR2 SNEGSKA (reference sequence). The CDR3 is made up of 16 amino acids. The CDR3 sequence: CSARVELVAGADTQYF.

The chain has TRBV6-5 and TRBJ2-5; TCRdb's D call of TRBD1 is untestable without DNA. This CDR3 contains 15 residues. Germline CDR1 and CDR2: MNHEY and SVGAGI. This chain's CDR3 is CASSFARGQGETQYF.

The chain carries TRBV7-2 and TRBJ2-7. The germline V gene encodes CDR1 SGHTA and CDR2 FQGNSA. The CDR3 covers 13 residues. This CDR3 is CASSPSSTYEQYF.

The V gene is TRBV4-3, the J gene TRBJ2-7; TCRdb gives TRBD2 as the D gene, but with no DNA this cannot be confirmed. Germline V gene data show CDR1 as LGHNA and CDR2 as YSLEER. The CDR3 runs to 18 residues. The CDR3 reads CASSPQGLAGVTSYEQYF.

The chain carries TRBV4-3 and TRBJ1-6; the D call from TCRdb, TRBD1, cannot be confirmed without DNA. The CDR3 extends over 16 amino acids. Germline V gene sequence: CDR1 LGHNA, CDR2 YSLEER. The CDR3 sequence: CASSQMTGQRNSPLHF.

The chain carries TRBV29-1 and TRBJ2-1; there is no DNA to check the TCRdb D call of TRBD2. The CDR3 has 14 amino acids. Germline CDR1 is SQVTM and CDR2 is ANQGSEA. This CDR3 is CSVERGLAAGEQFF.

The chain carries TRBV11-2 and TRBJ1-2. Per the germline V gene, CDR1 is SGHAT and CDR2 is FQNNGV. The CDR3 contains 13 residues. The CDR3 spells CASSARGALGYTF.

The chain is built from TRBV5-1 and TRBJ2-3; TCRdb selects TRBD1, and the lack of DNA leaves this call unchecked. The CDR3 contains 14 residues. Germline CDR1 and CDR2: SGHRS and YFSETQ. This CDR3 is CASSFNRAADTQYF.

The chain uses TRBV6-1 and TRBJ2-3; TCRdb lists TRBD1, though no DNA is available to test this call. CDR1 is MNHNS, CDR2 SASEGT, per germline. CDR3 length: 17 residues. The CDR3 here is CASSMESGLGGTDTQYF.